This note documents a single T cell receptor beta chain sequence. Germline V gene data show CDR1 as MDHEN and CDR2 as SYDVKM. This CDR3 spans 12 amino acids. TCRdb re-called the 5' RACE reads and shows each CDR3 protein once, DNA omitted. Recorded for this sample: some 450,000 distinct CDR3 sequences. The data originate from a study of monozygotic twins with inflammatory bowel disease. The rearrangement links TRBV28 to TRBJ2-7. The TCR was taken from a human donor with ulcerative colitis or Crohn's disease, or a healthy co-twin of an affected twin (not recorded which). Sequenced input: blood. Here the CDR3 reads CASSFKQNEQYF.